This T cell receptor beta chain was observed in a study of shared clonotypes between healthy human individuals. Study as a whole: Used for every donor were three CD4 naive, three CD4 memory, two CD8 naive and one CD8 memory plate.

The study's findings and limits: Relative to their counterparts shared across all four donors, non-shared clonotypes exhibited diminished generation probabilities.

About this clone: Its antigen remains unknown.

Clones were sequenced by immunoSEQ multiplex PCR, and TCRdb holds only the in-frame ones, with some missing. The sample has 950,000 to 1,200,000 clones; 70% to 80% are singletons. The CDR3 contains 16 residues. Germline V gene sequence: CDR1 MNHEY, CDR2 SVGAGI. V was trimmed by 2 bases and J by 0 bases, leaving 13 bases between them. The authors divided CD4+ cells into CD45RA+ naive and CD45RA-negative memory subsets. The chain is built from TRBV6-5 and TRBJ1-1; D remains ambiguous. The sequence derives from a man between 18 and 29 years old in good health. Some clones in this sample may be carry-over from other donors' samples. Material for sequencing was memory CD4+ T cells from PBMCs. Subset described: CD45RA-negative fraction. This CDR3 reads CASSYQVTPMNTEAFF. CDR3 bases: TGTGCCAGCAGTTACCAAGTCACGCCCATGAACACTGAAGCTTTCTTT.